The 31 T cell receptor beta chains given below trace back to one sample, sequenced in a study of cytomegalovirus exposure and HLA in healthy donors. The PCR employed 60 Vbeta primers together with 13 Jbeta primers. The data were produced by immunoSEQ multiplex PCR, yet TCRdb's version contains in-frame clones alone and is incomplete. The sample includes 150,000 to 200,000 clones, 82% of them seen just once. The material sequenced was PBMCs. These receptor sequences come from a girl aged 5 to 17 in good health and CMV-seropositive.

The V gene is TRBV5-8, the J gene TRBJ2-1; D is possibly TRBD1 (5 bases). The germline CDR1 and CDR2 sequences are SGHTS and YDEGEE. The CDR3 spans 14 residues. The V end lost 4 bases, the J end lost 9 bases, and 17 bases lay between the germline ends. The CDR3 DNA sequence: TGTGCCAGCAGCCCCCTTAGGGGCGACGGTGAGCAGTTCTTC. The encoded protein is CASSPLRGDGEQFF. The whole variable domain, filled in from reference TRBV5-8 and TRBJ2-1, reads EAGVTQSPTHLIKTRGQQATLRCSPISGHTSVYWYQQALGLGLQFLLWYDEGEERNRGNFPPRFSGRQFPNYSSELNVNALELEDSALYLCASSPLRGDGEQFFGPGTRLTVL.

The chain uses TRBV7-2 and TRBJ2-1, with D possibly matching TRBD2 (6 bases). The ends were cut back, 1 base at V and 0 bases at J, with 10 bases in the middle. Germline lookup yields CDR1 SGHTA and CDR2 FQGNSA. CDR3 length: 16 amino acids. The DNA for the CDR3 is TGTGCCAGCAGCTTAGGCATAGCGGCCTCCTACAATGAGCAGTTCTTC. Its protein product is CASSLGIAASYNEQFF.

The V call is TRBV6-5, the J call TRBJ2-7; D may be TRBD2 (5 bases). Germline V lookup: CDR1 MNHEY, CDR2 SVGAGI. The length of the CDR3 is 13 residues. The V end lost 2 bases, the J end lost 2 bases, and 7 bases lay between the germline ends. CDR3 region: CASSYPGTYEQYF. The CDR3 bases are TGTGCCAGCAGTTACCCCGGGACCTACGAGCAGTACTTC.

This clone showed up just a few times. The chain carries TRBV7-8 and TRBJ2-7, with a possible D match to TRBD1 (5 bases). This CDR3 is built from 13 residues. Germline loops: CDR1 SGHVS, CDR2 FQNEAQ. Trimming stripped 7 bases from V and 4 bases from J, with 14 bases between. The DNA of the CDR3 is TGTGCCAGCAAGCAAAAGACAGCATACGAGCAGTACTTC. Translating it yields CASKQKTAYEQYF.

This clone was seen more than once but under ten times. The genes are TRBV7-9 and TRBJ1-2; D perhaps matches TRBD1 (6 bases). The CDR3 extends over 15 amino acids. CDR1 and CDR2 (germline): SEHNR, FQNEAQ (reference sequence). V lost 0 bases and J 8 bases, leaving 16 bases between the germline ends. CDR3 loop: CASSLAGTLRPGYTF. The CDR3 DNA reads TGTGCCAGCAGCTTAGCGGGGACACTTCGGCCAGGCTACACCTTC.

The V call is TRBV10-3, the J call TRBJ1-1; 8 bases match TRBD1. Trimming cost V 2 bases and J 3 bases; bases outside gene matches: 5. The germline CDR1 and CDR2 sequences are ENHRY and SYGVKD. The CDR3 totals 15 residues. The CDR3 nucleotides are TGTGCCATCAGTGAGAGACAGGGGATGTACACTGAAGCTTTCTTT. It is translated as CAISERQGMYTEAFF.

The J gene is TRBJ1-2, the V gene TRBV7-9; 11 positions match TRBD1. The CDR3 runs 14 residues. The V and J ends lost 3 bases and 7 bases, in that order; junction bases with no gene match: 4. Germline CDR1 is SEHNR and CDR2 is FQNEAQ (reference sequence). The CDR3 loop is CASSFGQGAGGYTF. The CDR3 nucleotides are TGTGCCAGCAGCTTTGGACAGGGGGCAGGTGGCTACACCTTC.

This clone was seen a single time. The conserved phenylalanine or tryptophan normally closing the CDR3 is absent here, so this likely arose from a read error. This chain uses TRBV6-1 with TRBJ2-4; 7 bases are a match to TRBD2. The CDR3 totals 18 residues. CDR1 is MNHNS and CDR2 is SASEGT in the germline V gene. The trim removed 2 bases at V and 0 bases at J, leaving 10 bases unmatched. DNA for the CDR3: TGTGCCAGCAGTGAATGGGGAGGGCTAGCGGTAGCCAAAAACATTCAGTACCTC. Its translation is CASSEWGGLAVAKNIQYL.

This clone was detected only a few times. The chain joins TRBV27 to TRBJ2-1, with TRBD2 matching over 9 bases. Trimming cost V 2 bases and J 2 bases; bases outside gene matches: 4. The germline CDR1 and CDR2 sequences are MNHEY and SMNVEV (reference sequence). The length of the CDR3 is 16 residues. In DNA, the CDR3 is TGTGCCAGCAGTTTACCAGGGACTAGCACCTACAATGAGCAGTTCTTC. Amino acid sequence: CASSLPGTSTYNEQFF.

This clone was observed a few times. The rearrangement links TRBV10-2 to TRBJ2-5; 11 bases map to TRBD2. Germline-derived CDR1 and CDR2 are WSHSY and SAAADI. Unmatched junction bases numbered 12, after V lost 7 bases and J lost 5 bases. This CDR3 spans 16 amino acids. The CDR3 DNA sequence: TGCGCCAGCACATCTAGCGGGGGGTCATTAGGGGAGACCCAGTACTTC. This encodes CASTSSGGSLGETQYF.

The chain recombines TRBV7-2 with TRBJ2-2; D possibly corresponds to TRBD2 (6 bases). Trimming took off 1 base at V and 6 bases at J, with 9 bases between the two ends. This CDR3 is built from 14 residues. The V gene's germline CDR1 is SGHTA and CDR2 FQGNSA. This chain's CDR3 is CASSLVGGAGELFF. The CDR3 nucleotides are TGTGCCAGCAGCTTAGTGGGGGGAGCCGGGGAGCTGTTTTTT.

J is TRBJ1-1 and V is TRBV6-5; tentatively, D is TRBD1 (6 bases). This CDR3 contains 15 residues. With 8 bases removed from V and 3 bases from J, the gap between germline ends came to 19 bases. Germline loops: CDR1 MNHEY, CDR2 SVGAGI. For the CDR3, the DNA is TGTGCCAGCGCTCTACGGGACACCGGGTACACTGAAGCTTTCTTT. The encoded protein is CASALRDTGYTEAFF.

The V call is TRBV7-2, the J call TRBJ2-1; 11 positions agree with TRBD2. CDR3 size: 19 residues. The junction had 11 bases not matched to a gene; V was cut back by 3 bases and J by 1 base. Germline lookup yields CDR1 SGHTA and CDR2 FQGNSA. The CDR3 here is CASSLGVAGGLSSYNEQFF. In DNA, the CDR3 is TGTGCCAGCAGCTTGGGGGTAGCGGGGGGGCTTAGTTCCTACAATGAGCAGTTCTTC.

V is TRBV7-3 and J is TRBJ2-2; 9 bases map to TRBD1. The length of the CDR3 is 16 residues. Per the germline V gene, CDR1 is SGHTA and CDR2 is FQGTGA. The trim removed 0 bases at V and 1 base at J, leaving 0 bases unmatched. The CDR3, as DNA: TGTGCCAGCAGCTTAACGGGACAGGGGAACACCGGGGAGCTGTTTTTT. Its protein is CASSLTGQGNTGELFF.

The DNA of the CDR3 is TGTGCCAGCAGTTTCCCCGGACTAGCGGGAGGTCGTCCTTTAAACGAGCAGTACTTC. This codes for CASSFPGLAGGRPLNEQYF. V is TRBV28 and J is TRBJ2-7; 14 nucleotides agree with TRBD2. The CDR3 has 19 amino acids. The ends lost 3 bases at V and 5 bases at J; junction bases unmatched: 15. Germline CDR1 is MDHEN and CDR2 is SYDVKM.

The chain joins TRBV9 to TRBJ1-1; D remains unclear. The germline V gene has CDR1 SGDLS and CDR2 YYNGEE. Trimming cost V 3 bases and J 8 bases, with 20 bases left between them. The CDR3 has 15 amino acids. The chain's CDR3 is CASSADPEGGREAFF. In DNA, the CDR3 is TGTGCCAGCAGCGCAGACCCAGAGGGCGGCCGGGAAGCTTTCTTT.

This clone was seen just once. This chain links TRBV19 with TRBJ2-1; TRBD2 agrees at 9 bases. Germline CDR1 reads LNHDA; CDR2 reads SQIVND (reference sequence). V was pared by 5 bases and J by 8 bases, with 10 bases of the junction left unmatched. The CDR3 is 15 amino acids. In DNA form, the CDR3 reads TGTGCCAGTAGTCGGGCCGGACTAGCGTTATATGAGCAGTTCTTC. This encodes CASSRAGLALYEQFF.

This chain joins TRBV28 and TRBJ1-1; unclear D gene. From germline, CDR1 is MDHEN and CDR2 SYDVKM. Trimming left V 8 bases short and J 1 base short, with 14 bases between. The CDR3 covers 14 residues. For the CDR3, the DNA is TGTGCCAGCGCCTCCCGTGTTAGGAACACTGAAGCTTTCTTT. Its translation: CASASRVRNTEAFF.

The chain recombines TRBV4-1 with TRBJ2-2; weak D call: TRBD2 (5 bases). Looked up from germline, CDR1 is MGHRA and CDR2 is YSYEKL. The length of the CDR3 is 17 residues. Trimming removed 2 bases at V and 7 bases at J, with 20 bases between. Here the CDR3 DNA reads TGCGCCAGCAGCCAAAAACCAGCGGCGCAACTCGGCGGGGAGCTGTTTTTT. Encoded protein: CASSQKPAAQLGGELFF.

V gene TRBV19 combines with J gene TRBJ2-7; D possibly corresponds to TRBD1 (6 bases). Per germline, CDR1 LNHDA and CDR2 SQIVND (reference sequence). The length of the CDR3 is 13 residues. With 5 bases removed from V and 2 bases from J, the gap between germline ends came to 10 bases. The CDR3 region is CASSPQGTYEQYF. The DNA for the CDR3 is TGTGCCAGTAGTCCGCAGGGGACCTACGAGCAGTACTTC.

This clone came up once. The chain couples TRBV27 to TRBJ1-5; maybe TRBD1 (6 bases). With 5 bases removed from V and 3 bases from J, the gap between germline ends came to 11 bases. This CDR3 spans 14 amino acids. Germline V gene sequence: CDR1 MNHEY, CDR2 SMNVEV (reference sequence). The CDR3 here is CASSPGHINQPQHF. The CDR3 DNA follows: TGTGCCAGCAGTCCGGGACATATCAATCAGCCCCAGCATTTT.

The chain is built from TRBV29-1 and TRBJ2-3; TRBD2 might be the D (6 bases). Germline CDR1 reads SQVTM; CDR2 reads ANQGSEA. Trimming stripped 3 bases from V and 3 bases from J, with 13 bases between. This CDR3 is 14 amino acids long. For the CDR3, the DNA is TGCAGCGTTGAGGAGGGGACGAGGACAGATACGCAGTATTTT. Translated: CSVEEGTRTDTQYF.

V gene TRBV7-9 combines with J gene TRBJ1-5, with 9 positions matching TRBD1. J gave up 6 bases and V 4 bases, and 10 bases lay outside the gene matches. The CDR3 has 16 residues. In germline, CDR1 is SEHNR, CDR2 FQNEAQ (reference sequence). CDR3 protein: CASSSSQGANRQPQHF. Here the CDR3 DNA reads TGTGCCAGCAGCTCATCACAGGGGGCTAACCGTCAGCCCCAGCATTTT.

The chain recombines TRBV6-5 with TRBJ2-2; tentatively, D is TRBD2 (6 bases). The CDR3 totals 12 residues. Germline assignment: CDR1 MNHEY and CDR2 SVGAGI. V lost 5 bases to trimming and J lost 8 bases, with 9 bases between them. CDR3 nucleotide sequence: TGTGCCAGCAGTCGACGGGGGGGGGAGCTGTTTTTT. It translates to CASSRRGGELFF.

V usage is TRBV27 and J usage is TRBJ1-1; 7 nucleotides match TRBD1. CDR1 and CDR2 from the germline V gene are MNHEY and SMNVEV (reference sequence). CDR3 length equals 18 residues. Trimming removed 5 bases from V and 3 bases from J; junction bases left unmatched: 18. This CDR3 is CASSGPGQFSSSYTEAFF. Written as DNA, the CDR3 is TGTGCCAGCAGTGGACCGGGACAGTTCTCGTCCTCCTACACTGAAGCTTTCTTT.

This clone was counted only a few times. The chain carries TRBV10-1 and TRBJ2-7; TRBD2 aligns across 9 bases. CDR3 length: 15 amino acids. The ends lost 0 bases at V and 6 bases at J; junction bases unmatched: 6. Germline lookup yields CDR1 WNHNN and CDR2 SYGVQD (reference sequence). The CDR3 loop reads CASSESPLAGFEQYF. As DNA, the CDR3 is TGCGCCAGCAGTGAGTCCCCGCTAGCGGGGTTCGAGCAGTACTTC.

With regard to this clone: The junction departs from the called germline gene at one end, perhaps through a read error. The rearrangement joins TRBV7-6 to TRBJ1-4; the D is unclear. CDR3 size: 9 residues. The V gene's germline CDR1 is SGHVS and CDR2 FNYEAQ. The CDR3 nucleotides read TGTGCCAGCAGCTTAGTCGGGAGCTTT. This gives the protein CASSLVGSF. The whole variable domain, remainder taken from reference TRBV7-6 and TRBJ1-4, is GAGVSQSPRYKVTKRGQDVALRCDPISGHVSLYWYRQALGQGPEFLTYFNYEAQQDKSGLPNDRFSAERPEGSISTLTIQRTEQRDSAMYRCASSLVGSFGSGTQLSVL.

The J gene is TRBJ2-1, the V gene TRBV18; tentative D call: TRBD2 (5 bases). CDR3 length: 14 residues. V was trimmed by 2 bases and J by 9 bases, leaving 14 bases between them. Germline CDR1 is KGHSH and CDR2 is LQKENI. Written as DNA, the CDR3 is TGTGCCAGCTCACCAGGGAGCGCGGAACTTGAGCAGTTCTTC. Its translation is CASSPGSAELEQFF.

The CDR3 loop is CASSLSSGTAQETQYF. The CDR3 nucleotides are TGTGCCAGCAGCTTATCTTCCGGGACAGCTCAAGAGACCCAGTACTTC. The gene calls are TRBV11-2 and TRBJ2-5, with 7 positions matching TRBD1. J was trimmed by 2 bases and V by 2 bases; bases with no gene match: 8. This CDR3 has 16 residues. Germline loops: CDR1 SGHAT, CDR2 FQNNGV.

V usage is TRBV5-1 and J usage is TRBJ2-7, with 8 bases lining up with TRBD2. The CDR3 consists of 14 residues. The trim removed 4 bases at V and 3 bases at J, leaving 6 bases unmatched. CDR1 is SGHRS, CDR2 YFSETQ, per germline. CDR3 loop: CASSLSGGLYEQYF. The CDR3 DNA is TGCGCCAGCAGCCTCTCGGGGGGGCTCTACGAGCAGTACTTC.

The J gene is TRBJ2-7, the V gene TRBV7-9, with D tentatively TRBD1 (6 bases). V was pared by 5 bases and J by 1 base, with 18 bases between. Germline V gene lookup returns CDR1 SEHNR and CDR2 FQNEAQ (reference sequence). The CDR3 has 16 residues. The CDR3: CASSDPARGQSYEQYF. The CDR3 DNA reads as TGTGCCAGCAGCGACCCGGCTAGGGGACAATCCTACGAGCAGTACTTC.